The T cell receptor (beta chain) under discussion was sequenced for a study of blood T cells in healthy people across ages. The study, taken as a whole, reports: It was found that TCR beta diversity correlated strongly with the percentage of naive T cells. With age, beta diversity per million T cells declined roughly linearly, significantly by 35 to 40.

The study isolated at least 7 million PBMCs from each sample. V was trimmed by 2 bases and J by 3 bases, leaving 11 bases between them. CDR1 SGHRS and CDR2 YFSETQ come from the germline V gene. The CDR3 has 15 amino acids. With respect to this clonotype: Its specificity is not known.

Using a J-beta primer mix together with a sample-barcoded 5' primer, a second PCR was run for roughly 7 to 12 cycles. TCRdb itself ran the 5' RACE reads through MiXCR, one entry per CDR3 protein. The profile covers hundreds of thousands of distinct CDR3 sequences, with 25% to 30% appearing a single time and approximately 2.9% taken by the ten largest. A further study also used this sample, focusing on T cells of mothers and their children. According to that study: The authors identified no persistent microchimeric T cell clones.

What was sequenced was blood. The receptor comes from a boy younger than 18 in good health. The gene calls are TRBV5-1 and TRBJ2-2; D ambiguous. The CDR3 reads CASSLSTTDTGELFF. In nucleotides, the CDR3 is TGCGCCAGCAGCTTATCCACCACGGACACCGGGGAGCTGTTTTTT.